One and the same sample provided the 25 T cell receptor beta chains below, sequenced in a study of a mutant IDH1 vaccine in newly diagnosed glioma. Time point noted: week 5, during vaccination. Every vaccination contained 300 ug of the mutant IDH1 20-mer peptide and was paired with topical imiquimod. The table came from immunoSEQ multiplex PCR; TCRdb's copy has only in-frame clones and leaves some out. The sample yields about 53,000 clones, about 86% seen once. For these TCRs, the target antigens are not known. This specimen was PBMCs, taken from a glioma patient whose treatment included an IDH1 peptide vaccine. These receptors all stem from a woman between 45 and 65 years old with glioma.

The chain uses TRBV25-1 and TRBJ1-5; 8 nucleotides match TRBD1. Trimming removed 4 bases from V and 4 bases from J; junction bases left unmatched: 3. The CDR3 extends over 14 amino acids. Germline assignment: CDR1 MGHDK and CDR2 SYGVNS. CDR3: CASSGHRGNQPQHF. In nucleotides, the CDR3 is TGTGCCAGCAGTGGACACAGGGGGAATCAGCCCCAGCATTTT.

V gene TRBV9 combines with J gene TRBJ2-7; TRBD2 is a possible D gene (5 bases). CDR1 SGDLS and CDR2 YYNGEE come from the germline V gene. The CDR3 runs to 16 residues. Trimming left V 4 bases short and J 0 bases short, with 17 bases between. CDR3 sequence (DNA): TGTGCCAGCAGCCCCGGAGGAGACTCGAGCTCCTACGAGCAGTACTTC. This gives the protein CASSPGGDSSSYEQYF.

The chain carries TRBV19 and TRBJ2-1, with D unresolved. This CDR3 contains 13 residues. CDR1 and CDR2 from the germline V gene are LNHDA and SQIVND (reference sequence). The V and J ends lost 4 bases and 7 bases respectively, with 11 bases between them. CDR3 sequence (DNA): TGTGCCAGTAGTAATAAACAGAGTAATGAGCAGTTCTTC. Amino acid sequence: CASSNKQSNEQFF.

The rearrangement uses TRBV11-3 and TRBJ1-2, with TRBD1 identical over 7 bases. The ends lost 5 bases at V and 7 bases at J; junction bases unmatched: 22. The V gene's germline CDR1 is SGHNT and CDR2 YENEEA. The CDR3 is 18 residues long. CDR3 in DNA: TGTGCCAGCAGCCTGATGACAGGGAGTCGAGAGAAGGCTCCTGGCTACACCTTC. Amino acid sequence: CASSLMTGSREKAPGYTF.

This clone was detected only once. The DNA of the CDR3 is TGTGCCAGCAGTGAAGCGCTTCGGTCGGGTGGAAAACTGTTTTTT. The encoded protein is CASSEALRSGGKLFF. V is TRBV2 and J is TRBJ1-4; no reliable D call. The germline gives CDR1 SNHLY, CDR2 FYNNEI. V was shortened by 0 bases and J by 10 bases, with 15 bases between the two germline ends. This CDR3 is built from 15 residues.

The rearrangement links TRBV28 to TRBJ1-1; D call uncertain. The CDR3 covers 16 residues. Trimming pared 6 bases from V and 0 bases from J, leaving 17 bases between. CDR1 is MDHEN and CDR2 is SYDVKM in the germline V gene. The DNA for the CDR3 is TGTGCCAGCAGGACGGGTGGAGAGACGATGAACACTGAAGCTTTCTTT. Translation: CASRTGGETMNTEAFF.

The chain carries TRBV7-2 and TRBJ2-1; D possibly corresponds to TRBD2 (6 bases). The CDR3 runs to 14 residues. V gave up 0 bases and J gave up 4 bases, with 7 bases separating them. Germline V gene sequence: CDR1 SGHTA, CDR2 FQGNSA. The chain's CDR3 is CASSLAGSYNEQFF. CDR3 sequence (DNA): TGTGCCAGCAGCTTAGCCGGGAGTTACAATGAGCAGTTCTTC.

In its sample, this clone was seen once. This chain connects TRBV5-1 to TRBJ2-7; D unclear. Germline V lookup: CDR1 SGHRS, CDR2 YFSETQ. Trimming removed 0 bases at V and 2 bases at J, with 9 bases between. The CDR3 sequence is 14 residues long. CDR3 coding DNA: TGCGCCAGCAGCTTGGCTCTGAATACCTACGAGCAGTACTTC. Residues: CASSLALNTYEQYF.

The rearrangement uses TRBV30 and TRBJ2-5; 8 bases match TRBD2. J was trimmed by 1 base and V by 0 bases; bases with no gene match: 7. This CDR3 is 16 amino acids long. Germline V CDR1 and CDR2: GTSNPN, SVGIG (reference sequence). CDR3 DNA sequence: TGTGCCTGGAGTGTACGACGGGGGGGATCCCAAGAGACCCAGTACTTC. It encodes CAWSVRRGGSQETQYF. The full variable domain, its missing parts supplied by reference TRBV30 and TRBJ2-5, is SQTIHQWPATLVQPVGSPLSLECTVEGTSNPNLYWYRQAAGRGLQLLFYSVGIGQISSEVPQNLSASRPQDRQFILSSKKLLLSDSGFYLCAWSVRRGGSQETQYFGPGTRLLVL.

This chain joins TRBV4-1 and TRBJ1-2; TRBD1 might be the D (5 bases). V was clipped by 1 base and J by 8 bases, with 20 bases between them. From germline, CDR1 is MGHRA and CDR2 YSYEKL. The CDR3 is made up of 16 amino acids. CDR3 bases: TGCGCCAGCAGCCAAGGGTTCTCAGGGCAAAAGAAGGGCTACACCTTC. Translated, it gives CASSQGFSGQKKGYTF.

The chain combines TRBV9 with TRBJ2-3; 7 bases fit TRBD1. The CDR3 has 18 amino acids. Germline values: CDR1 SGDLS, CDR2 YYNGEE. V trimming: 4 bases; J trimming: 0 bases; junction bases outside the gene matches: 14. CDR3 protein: CASSTPETGETSTDTQYF. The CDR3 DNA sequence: TGTGCCAGCAGCACCCCAGAAACAGGGGAAACTAGCACAGATACGCAGTATTTT.

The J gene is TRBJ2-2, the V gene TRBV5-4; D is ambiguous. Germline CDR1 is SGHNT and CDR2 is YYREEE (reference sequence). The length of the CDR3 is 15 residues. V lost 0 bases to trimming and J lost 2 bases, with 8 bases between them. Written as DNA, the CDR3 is TGTGCCAGCAGCTTGGACAGAATTAACACCGGGGAGCTGTTTTTT. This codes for CASSLDRINTGELFF.

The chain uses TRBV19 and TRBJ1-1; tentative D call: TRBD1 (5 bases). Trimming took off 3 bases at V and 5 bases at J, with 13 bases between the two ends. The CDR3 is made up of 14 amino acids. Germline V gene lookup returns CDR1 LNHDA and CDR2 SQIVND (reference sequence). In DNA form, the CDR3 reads TGTGCCAGTAGTATCCAAGGGGAGGGGACTGAAGCTTTCTTT. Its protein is CASSIQGEGTEAFF.

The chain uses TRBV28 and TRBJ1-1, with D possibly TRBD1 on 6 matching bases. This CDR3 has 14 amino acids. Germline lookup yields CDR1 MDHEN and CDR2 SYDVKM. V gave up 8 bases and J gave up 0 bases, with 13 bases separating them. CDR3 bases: TGTGCCAGCCGTGAGGGGGGTCTGAACACTGAAGCTTTCTTT. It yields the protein CASREGGLNTEAFF.

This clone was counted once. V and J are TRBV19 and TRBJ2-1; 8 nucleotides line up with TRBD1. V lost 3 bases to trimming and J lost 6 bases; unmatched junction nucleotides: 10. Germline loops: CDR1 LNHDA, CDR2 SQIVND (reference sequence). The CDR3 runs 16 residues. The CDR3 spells CASSIRTGKGSNEQFF. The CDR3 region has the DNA TGTGCCAGTAGTATTAGGACAGGGAAGGGGTCCAATGAGCAGTTCTTC. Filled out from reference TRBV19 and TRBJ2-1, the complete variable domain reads DGGITQSPKYLFRKEGQNVTLSCEQNLNHDAMYWYRQDPGQGLRLIYYSQIVNDFQKGDIAEGYSVSREKKESFPLTVTSAQKNPTAFYLCASSIRTGKGSNEQFFGPGTRLTVL.

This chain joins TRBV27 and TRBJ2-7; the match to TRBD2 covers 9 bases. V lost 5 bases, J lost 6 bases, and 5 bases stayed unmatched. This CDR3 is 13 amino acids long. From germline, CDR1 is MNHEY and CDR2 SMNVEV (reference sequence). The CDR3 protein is CASSPGLALEQYF. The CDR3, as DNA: TGTGCCAGCAGTCCCGGACTAGCGCTCGAGCAGTACTTC.

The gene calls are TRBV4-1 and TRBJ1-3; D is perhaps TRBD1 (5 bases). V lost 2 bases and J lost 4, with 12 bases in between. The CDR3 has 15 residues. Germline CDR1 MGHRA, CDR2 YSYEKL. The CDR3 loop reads CASSQTQGSGNTIYF. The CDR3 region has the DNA TGCGCCAGCAGCCAAACTCAGGGATCCGGAAACACCATATATTTT.

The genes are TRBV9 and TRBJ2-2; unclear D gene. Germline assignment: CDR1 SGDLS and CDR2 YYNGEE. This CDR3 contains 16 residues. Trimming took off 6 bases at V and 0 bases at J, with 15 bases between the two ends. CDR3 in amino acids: CASTLLPITNTGELFF. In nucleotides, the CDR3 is TGTGCCAGCACCCTTTTGCCAATTACGAACACCGGGGAGCTGTTTTTT.

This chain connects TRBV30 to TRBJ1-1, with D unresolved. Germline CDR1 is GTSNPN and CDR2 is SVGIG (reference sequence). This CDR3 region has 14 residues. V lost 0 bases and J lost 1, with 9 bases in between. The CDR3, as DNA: TGTGCCTGGAGTGTACGTTCCAGGAACACTGAAGCTTTCTTT. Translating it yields CAWSVRSRNTEAFF.

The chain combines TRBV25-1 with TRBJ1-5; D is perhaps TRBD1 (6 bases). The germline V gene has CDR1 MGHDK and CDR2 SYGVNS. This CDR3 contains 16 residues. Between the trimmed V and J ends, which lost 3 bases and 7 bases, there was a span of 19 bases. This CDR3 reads CASSDSGTRQNQPQHF. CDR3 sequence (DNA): TGTGCCAGCAGTGATAGCGGGACACGCCAAAACCAGCCCCAGCATTTT.

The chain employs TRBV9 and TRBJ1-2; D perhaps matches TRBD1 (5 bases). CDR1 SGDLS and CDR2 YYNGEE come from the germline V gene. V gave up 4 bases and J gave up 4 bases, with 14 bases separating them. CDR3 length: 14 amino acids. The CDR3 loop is CASSKVGGAYGYTF. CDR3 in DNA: TGTGCCAGCAGCAAGGTCGGGGGTGCCTATGGCTACACCTTC.

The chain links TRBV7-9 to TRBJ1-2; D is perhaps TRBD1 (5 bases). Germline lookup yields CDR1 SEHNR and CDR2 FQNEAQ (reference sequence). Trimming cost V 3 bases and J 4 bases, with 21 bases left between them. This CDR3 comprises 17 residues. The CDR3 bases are TGTGCCAGCAGCTTTATCGGGGGGTCTCGGGCCTCCTATGGCTACACCTTC. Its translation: CASSFIGGSRASYGYTF.

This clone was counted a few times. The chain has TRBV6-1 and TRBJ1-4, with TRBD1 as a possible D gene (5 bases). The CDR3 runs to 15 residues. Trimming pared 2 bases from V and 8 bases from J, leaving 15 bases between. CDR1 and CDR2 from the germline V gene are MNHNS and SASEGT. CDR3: CASSEKPAGGEKLFF. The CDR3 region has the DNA TGTGCCAGCAGTGAAAAGCCCGCGGGGGGGGAAAAACTGTTTTTT.

The CDR3 is CASSLEGNANTGELFF. CDR3 DNA: TGTGCCAGCAGCTTAGAGGGTAACGCGAACACCGGGGAGCTGTTTTTT. The chain has TRBV7-8 and TRBJ2-2; D is undetermined. CDR1 and CDR2 (germline): SGHVS, FQNEAQ. The V end was cut by 1 base, the J end by 0 bases, with 9 bases between. This CDR3 contains 16 residues.

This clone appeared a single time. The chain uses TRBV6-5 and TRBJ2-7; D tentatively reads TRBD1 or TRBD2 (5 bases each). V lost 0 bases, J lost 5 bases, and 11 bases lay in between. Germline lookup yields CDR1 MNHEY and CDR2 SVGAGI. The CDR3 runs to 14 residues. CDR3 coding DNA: TGTGCCAGCAGTTACTCGAGGGACCTTAACGAGCAGTACTTC. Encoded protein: CASSYSRDLNEQYF.